A single sample gave rise to the 10 T cell receptor beta chains below, sequenced in a study of blood T cell repertoires in COVID-19. Some clones are missing from TCRdb's copy, which holds only in-frame ones; the method was immunoSEQ multiplex PCR. Here the sample spans 52,000 or so clones, 84% being singletons. The sequencing input was peripheral blood. These receptors all come from a man aged 70 or older with active COVID-19.

The chain uses TRBV19 and TRBJ2-3; perhaps TRBD1 as D (5 bases). Germline V gene sequence: CDR1 LNHDA, CDR2 SQIVND (reference sequence). The CDR3 consists of 14 residues. The V and J ends lost 6 bases and 0 bases respectively, with 10 bases between them. The CDR3 is CASRSWGSTDTQYF. In DNA, the CDR3 is TGTGCCAGTAGGTCCTGGGGCAGCACAGATACGCAGTATTTT.

V usage is TRBV6-2 or TRBV6-3 and J usage is TRBJ2-7; D is perhaps TRBD1 (6 bases). Germline values: CDR1 MNHEY, CDR2 SVGEGT. Trimming removed 0 bases from V and 2 bases from J, with 11 bases in between. The CDR3 runs to 15 residues. The CDR3, as DNA: TGTGCCAGCAGTTACTCGAAAGGGGACACCTACGAGCAGTACTTC. Protein product: CASSYSKGDTYEQYF.

The V call is TRBV27, the J call TRBJ2-6; TRBD2 agrees at 8 bases. Germline values: CDR1 MNHEY, CDR2 SMNVEV (reference sequence). There are 16 residues in the CDR3. After removal of 7 bases from V and 2 bases from J, the junction contained 7 bases not matched to a gene. The CDR3 protein is CASTPRGGTGANVLTF. The CDR3, as DNA: TGTGCCAGCACCCCTCGGGGGGGGACTGGGGCCAACGTCCTGACTTTC.

The V gene is TRBV27, the J gene TRBJ2-1; possible D gene TRBD2, 5 bases. Per the germline V gene, CDR1 is MNHEY and CDR2 is SMNVEV (reference sequence). Trimming stripped 7 bases from V and 8 bases from J, with 27 bases between. This CDR3 comprises 17 residues. The CDR3 DNA reads TGTGCCAGCACTCCCTACCCGGAGCTAGCCCGCAAGCATGAGCAGTTCTTC. It codes for CASTPYPELARKHEQFF.

The chain combines TRBV6-2 or TRBV6-3 with TRBJ2-2; D unclear. This CDR3 is 15 amino acids long. The germline V gene encodes CDR1 MNHEY and CDR2 SVGEGT. Trimming left V 0 bases short and J 5 bases short, with 10 bases between. The CDR3 region has the DNA TGTGCCAGCAGTTACTCGATCTCCGGGACCGGGGAGCTGTTTTTT. Protein product: CASSYSISGTGELFF.

The chain joins TRBV28 to TRBJ2-5, with 7 bases fitting TRBD2. Germline V gene lookup returns CDR1 MDHEN and CDR2 SYDVKM. The CDR3 loop spans 15 amino acids. Trimming cost V 4 bases and J 3 bases; bases outside gene matches: 8. The CDR3 nucleotides read TGTGCCAGCAGTTGGGGGGGTTCAGGAAAAGAGACCCAGTACTTC. Translating it yields CASSWGGSGKETQYF.

This clone has only one observation. The chain combines TRBV6-2 or TRBV6-3 with TRBJ2-1; D is possibly TRBD2 (6 bases). Per germline, CDR1 MNHEY and CDR2 SVGEGT. The ends were cut back, 2 bases at V and 3 bases at J, with 14 bases in the middle. This CDR3 comprises 16 residues. The CDR3: CASSYVSGRIYNEQFF. The DNA for the CDR3 is TGTGCCAGCAGTTACGTATCGGGGAGGATCTACAATGAGCAGTTCTTC.

The chain combines TRBV10-3 with TRBJ2-7, with D hard to call. With 3 bases removed from V and 4 bases from J, the gap between germline ends came to 16 bases. The CDR3 totals 15 residues. Germline-derived CDR1 and CDR2 are ENHRY and SYGVKD. The CDR3 DNA reads TGTGCCATCAGTGATAGACAAACTCACGATTACGAGCAGTACTTC. Protein product: CAISDRQTHDYEQYF.

The chain employs TRBV28 and TRBJ2-7; 11 bases are a match to TRBD2. V shed 2 bases and J 5 bases; nucleotides not matched to a gene: 5. The CDR3 sequence is 15 residues long. In germline, CDR1 is MDHEN, CDR2 SYDVKM. The DNA of the CDR3 is TGTGCCAGCAGTTTAGGTAGCGGGAGGGCGAACGAGCAGTACTTC. It codes for CASSLGSGRANEQYF.

V and J are TRBV19 and TRBJ2-2, with 11 bases that match TRBD2. CDR3 length: 17 amino acids. Trimming removed 7 bases from V and 4 bases from J; junction bases left unmatched: 11. Germline assignment: CDR1 LNHDA and CDR2 SQIVND (reference sequence). CDR3 in amino acids: CASITGTSGPGTGELFF. CDR3 nucleotide sequence: TGTGCCAGTATAACCGGGACTAGCGGTCCGGGCACCGGGGAGCTGTTTTTT. The whole variable domain, filled in from reference TRBV19 and TRBJ2-2, reads DGGITQSPKYLFRKEGQNVTLSCEQNLNHDAMYWYRQDPGQGLRLIYYSQIVNDFQKGDIAEGYSVSREKKESFPLTVTSAQKNPTAFYLCASITGTSGPGTGELFFGEGSRLTVL.